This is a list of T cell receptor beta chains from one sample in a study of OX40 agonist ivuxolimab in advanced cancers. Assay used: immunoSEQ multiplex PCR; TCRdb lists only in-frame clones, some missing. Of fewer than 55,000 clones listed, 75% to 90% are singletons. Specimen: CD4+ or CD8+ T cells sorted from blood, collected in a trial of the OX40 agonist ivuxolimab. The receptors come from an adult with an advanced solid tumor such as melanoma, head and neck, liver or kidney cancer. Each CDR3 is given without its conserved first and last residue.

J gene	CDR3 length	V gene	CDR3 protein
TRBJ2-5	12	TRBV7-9	ASNIGTAKETQY
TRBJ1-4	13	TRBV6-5	ASRLSGVANEKLF
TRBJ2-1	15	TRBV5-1	ASSFGPETGPYNEQF
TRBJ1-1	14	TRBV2	ASRGQGAGTNTEAF
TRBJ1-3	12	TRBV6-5	ASSASGGINTIY
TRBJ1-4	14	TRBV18	ASSPMGQGPNEKLF
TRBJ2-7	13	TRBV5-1	ASSRLRGNSYEQY
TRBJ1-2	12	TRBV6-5	ASSYVRPNYGYT
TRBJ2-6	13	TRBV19	ASSIIGSGANVLT
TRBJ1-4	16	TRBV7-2	ASSKGQGAISTNEKLF
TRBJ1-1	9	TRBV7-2	ASSPYTEAF
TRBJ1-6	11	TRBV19	ASSDRGAGSLH
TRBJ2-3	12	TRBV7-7	ASSLDGATDTQY
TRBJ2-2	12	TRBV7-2	ASSLGQLTGELF
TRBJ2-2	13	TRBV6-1	ASSPGVMRTGELF
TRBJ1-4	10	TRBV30	AWRQGYEKLF
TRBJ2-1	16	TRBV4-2	ASSQFPWFEGGLHEQF
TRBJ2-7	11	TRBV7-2	ASSLTGAYEQY
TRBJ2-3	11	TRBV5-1	ASRRRETDTQY
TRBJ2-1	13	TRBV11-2	ASSSRDRSHNEQF
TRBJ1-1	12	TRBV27	ASGPLEANTEAF
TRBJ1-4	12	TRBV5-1	ASSHSGTGEKLF
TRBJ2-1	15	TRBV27	ASSQPGLATSYNEQF
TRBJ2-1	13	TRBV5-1	ASTTSGSSYNEQF
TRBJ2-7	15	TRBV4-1	ASSQDPPLTPPYEQY
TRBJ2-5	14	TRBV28	ASSIGRTRAQRAQY
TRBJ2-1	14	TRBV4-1	ASSQDRRQGINEQF
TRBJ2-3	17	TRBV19	ASSISGRGTSGGTDTQY
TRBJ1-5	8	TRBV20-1	SAYNQPQH
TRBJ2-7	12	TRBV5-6	ASSLGDNNYEQY
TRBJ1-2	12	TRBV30	AWSRPVLARGYT
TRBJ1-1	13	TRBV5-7	ASSLVAGSNTEAF
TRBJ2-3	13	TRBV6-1	ASSEGGHPTDTQY
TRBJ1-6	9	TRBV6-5	ASRAGTGLH
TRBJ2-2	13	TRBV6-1	ASSSGTANTGELF
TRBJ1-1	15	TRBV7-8	ASSSIAWGSKNTEAF
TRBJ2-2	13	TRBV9	ASSVSGRATGELF